The rows below give T cell receptor beta chains drawn from one sample of a study of blood T cell repertoires in COVID-19. TCRdb's copy holds only in-frame clones and misses some; the assay was immunoSEQ multiplex PCR. The repertoire consists of some 40,000 clones, with almost 85% occurring once and the leading ten covering roughly an eighth. Sequenced material: peripheral blood. The receptors derive from a human donor in a cohort sampled during active COVID-19. The CDR3 runs from the conserved cysteine through the conserved F or W. The D gene is left open where the match is weak. Size tells how often a clone was seen (once, few, many) or the class of an expanded clone, and some rows leave it out.

clone_size: .
v_call: TRBV11-3
j_call: TRBJ2-1
d_call: TRBD2
cdr3_aa: CASVLGLAEISSYNEQFF
cdr3_nt: TGTGCCAGCGTTTTAGGACTAGCGGAAATTAGCTCCTACAATGAGCAGTTCTTC

clone_size: few
v_call: TRBV14
j_call: TRBJ2-5
d_call: .
cdr3_aa: CASSQVTGTETQYF
cdr3_nt: TGTGCCAGCAGCCAAGTCACGGGAACAGAGACCCAGTACTTC

clone_size: .
v_call: TRBV4-3
j_call: TRBJ2-3
d_call: TRBD2
cdr3_aa: CASSQGVAGASTDTQYF
cdr3_nt: TGCGCCAGCAGCCAGGGGGTAGCGGGAGCTAGCACAGATACGCAGTATTTT

clone_size: .
v_call: TRBV13
j_call: TRBJ2-7
d_call: .
cdr3_aa: CASSLGSGFTYEQYF
cdr3_nt: TGTGCCAGCAGCTTAGGTAGCGGCTTTACCTACGAGCAGTACTTC

clone_size: .
v_call: TRBV11-3
j_call: TRBJ2-2
d_call: .
cdr3_aa: CASSLLGELFF
cdr3_nt: TGTGCCAGCAGCTTACTCGGGGAGCTGTTTTTT

clone_size: .
v_call: TRBV29-1
j_call: TRBJ2-1
d_call: TRBD1
cdr3_aa: CSVEDLQAGGHNEQFF
cdr3_nt: TGCAGCGTTGAAGATCTTCAGGCAGGGGGCCACAATGAGCAGTTCTTC

clone_size: once
v_call: TRBV4-1
j_call: TRBJ2-1
d_call: TRBD1
cdr3_aa: CASSRGQALAYNEQFF
cdr3_nt: TGCGCCAGCAGCCGAGGACAGGCCTTGGCCTACAATGAGCAGTTCTTC

clone_size: .
v_call: TRBV6-5
j_call: TRBJ2-1
d_call: TRBD2
cdr3_aa: CASRPGLGYNEQFF
cdr3_nt: TGTGCCAGCAGGCCGGGACTAGGGTACAATGAGCAGTTCTTC

clone_size: .
v_call: TRBV5-1
j_call: TRBJ2-1
d_call: TRBD2
cdr3_aa: CASSPRTSVDNEQFF
cdr3_nt: TGCGCCAGCAGCCCCCGGACTAGCGTAGACAATGAGCAGTTCTTC

clone_size: .
v_call: TRBV2
j_call: TRBJ1-3
d_call: TRBD1
cdr3_aa: CASRDYLTGGSGNTIYF
cdr3_nt: TGTGCCAGCAGGGACTACCTGACAGGGGGTTCTGGAAACACCATATATTTT

clone_size: few
v_call: TRBV10-2
j_call: TRBJ2-3
d_call: TRBD1
cdr3_aa: CASSEDRVRDTQYF
cdr3_nt: TGCGCCAGCAGTGAGGACAGGGTTAGAGATACGCAGTATTTT

clone_size: .
v_call: TRBV27
j_call: TRBJ2-1
d_call: TRBD1
cdr3_aa: CASSLYGQGASYNEQFF
cdr3_nt: TGTGCCAGCAGTTTATACGGACAGGGGGCCTCCTACAATGAGCAGTTCTTC

clone_size: .
v_call: TRBV7-7
j_call: TRBJ2-2
d_call: TRBD1
cdr3_aa: CASSSRTGGLDVGAGELFF
cdr3_nt: TGTGCTAGCAGCTCGAGGACAGGGGGCTTGGATGTTGGGGCCGGGGAGCTGTTTTTT

clone_size: .
v_call: TRBV28
j_call: TRBJ2-7
d_call: TRBD2
cdr3_aa: CASSPRLAGSYEQYF
cdr3_nt: TGTGCCAGCAGTCCCAGACTAGCGGGATCCTACGAGCAGTACTTC

clone_size: once
v_call: TRBV7-2
j_call: TRBJ2-1
d_call: .
cdr3_aa: CASSLGSGRYNEQFF
cdr3_nt: TGTGCCAGCAGCTTAGGGTCAGGGCGCTACAATGAGCAGTTCTTC

clone_size: .
v_call: TRBV2
j_call: TRBJ2-5
d_call: TRBD2
cdr3_aa: CASRAIAGDGSQYF
cdr3_nt: TGTGCCAGCAGGGCTATAGCGGGAGATGGGTCCCAGTACTTC

clone_size: .
v_call: TRBV5-1
j_call: TRBJ1-1
d_call: .
cdr3_aa: CASSPGVGTEAFF
cdr3_nt: TGCGCCAGCAGCCCGGGTGTGGGCACTGAAGCTTTCTTT

clone_size: .
v_call: TRBV4-3
j_call: TRBJ2-1
d_call: TRBD2
cdr3_aa: CASSQRTGTSDTYNEQFF
cdr3_nt: TGCGCCAGCAGCCAAAGGACCGGGACTAGCGATACCTACAATGAGCAGTTCTTC

clone_size: .
v_call: TRBV28
j_call: TRBJ1-1
d_call: .
cdr3_aa: CASSPPGVTEAFF
cdr3_nt: TGTGCCAGCAGCCCCCCCGGGGTCACTGAAGCTTTCTTT

clone_size: .
v_call: TRBV23-1
j_call: TRBJ2-7
d_call: .
cdr3_aa: CASSHKYRVTYEQYF
cdr3_nt: TGCGCCAGCAGTCACAAATACAGGGTAACCTACGAGCAGTACTTC

clone_size: .
v_call: TRBV4-2
j_call: TRBJ2-3
d_call: .
cdr3_aa: CASSIRDSASTDTQYF
cdr3_nt: TGTGCCAGCAGCATACGGGACTCGGCTAGCACAGATACGCAGTATTTT

clone_size: .
v_call: TRBV10-1
j_call: TRBJ2-1
d_call: TRBD2
cdr3_aa: CASSESSGRDFYNEQFF
cdr3_nt: TGCGCCAGCAGTGAGTCTAGCGGGAGAGACTTCTACAATGAGCAGTTCTTC

clone_size: .
v_call: TRBV21-1
j_call: TRBJ2-1
d_call: .
cdr3_aa: CASSQGARRKTSNEQFF
cdr3_nt: TGTGCCAGCAGCCAGGGGGCTCGAAGGAAAACTAGCAATGAGCAGTTCTTC

clone_size: few
v_call: TRBV7-6
j_call: TRBJ2-2
d_call: TRBD2
cdr3_aa: CASRGGVREEATGELFF
cdr3_nt: TGTGCCAGCAGGGGTGGAGTGCGGGAGGAGGCCACCGGGGAGCTGTTTTTT

clone_size: few
v_call: TRBV30
j_call: TRBJ2-7
d_call: TRBD1
cdr3_aa: CAWGQGGSYEQYF
cdr3_nt: TGTGCCTGGGGACAGGGCGGTAGCTACGAGCAGTACTTC

clone_size: .
v_call: TRBV27
j_call: TRBJ2-4
d_call: .
cdr3_aa: CASSRTGKNIQYF
cdr3_nt: TGTGCCAGCAGTCGAACCGGGAAAAACATTCAGTACTTC

clone_size: .
v_call: TRBV7-2
j_call: TRBJ2-3
d_call: .
cdr3_aa: CASSSLTDTQYF
cdr3_nt: TGTGCCAGCAGCTCTCTTACAGATACGCAGTATTTT

clone_size: once
v_call: TRBV9
j_call: TRBJ2-7
d_call: TRBD2
cdr3_aa: CASSVGPSGRYEQYF
cdr3_nt: TGTGCCAGCAGCGTAGGTCCTAGCGGGAGGTACGAGCAGTACTTC

clone_size: once
v_call: TRBV27
j_call: TRBJ2-3
d_call: .
cdr3_aa: CASSIPTGRDRYTQYF
cdr3_nt: TGTGCCAGCAGTATACCCACCGGGCGCGACAGATATACGCAGTATTTT

clone_size: .
v_call: TRBV3-1/TRBV3-2
j_call: TRBJ2-5
d_call: TRBD2
cdr3_aa: CASSLIAGGPEETQYF
cdr3_nt: TGTGCCAGCAGCCTTATAGCGGGAGGGCCAGAAGAGACCCAGTACTTC

clone_size: .
v_call: TRBV6-6
j_call: TRBJ1-1
d_call: .
cdr3_aa: CASSENRETEAFF
cdr3_nt: TGTGCCAGCAGCGAAAACAGGGAAACTGAAGCTTTCTTT

clone_size: .
v_call: TRBV3-1/TRBV3-2
j_call: TRBJ2-3
d_call: .
cdr3_aa: CASSQDSADTQYF
cdr3_nt: TGTGCCAGCAGCCAAGATTCCGCAGATACGCAGTATTTT

clone_size: once
v_call: TRBV5-1
j_call: TRBJ1-1
d_call: .
cdr3_aa: CASSLSTANTEAFF
cdr3_nt: TGCGCCAGCAGCTTGAGTACAGCGAACACTGAAGCTTTCTTT

clone_size: .
v_call: TRBV20-1
j_call: TRBJ2-1
d_call: .
cdr3_aa: CSASPGDEQFF
cdr3_nt: TGCAGTGCTTCCCCGGGAGATGAGCAGTTCTTC

clone_size: .
v_call: TRBV27
j_call: TRBJ1-1
d_call: .
cdr3_aa: CASKQFKGRENTEAFF
cdr3_nt: TGTGCCAGCAAGCAGTTTAAAGGCAGGGAGAACACTGAAGCTTTCTTT

clone_size: once
v_call: TRBV28
j_call: TRBJ2-6
d_call: .
cdr3_aa: CASSLWQAGANVLTF
cdr3_nt: TGTGCCAGCAGTTTATGGCAGGCTGGGGCCAACGTCCTGACTTTC

clone_size: .
v_call: TRBV15
j_call: TRBJ1-4
d_call: .
cdr3_aa: CATSRVRIPVSAKLFF
cdr3_nt: TGTGCCACCAGCAGAGTTAGAATTCCCGTCTCAGCGAAACTGTTTTTT

clone_size: .
v_call: TRBV5-1
j_call: TRBJ1-2
d_call: .
cdr3_aa: CASIEQPGNYGYTF
cdr3_nt: TGCGCCAGCATAGAACAGCCGGGAAACTATGGCTACACCTTC

clone_size: .
v_call: TRBV6-1
j_call: TRBJ1-5
d_call: TRBD1
cdr3_aa: CASSDGTGSQPQHF
cdr3_nt: TGTGCCAGCAGTGATGGGACAGGGAGTCAGCCCCAGCATTTT

clone_size: once
v_call: TRBV7-2
j_call: TRBJ2-1
d_call: .
cdr3_aa: CASNPGINNEQFF
cdr3_nt: TGTGCCAGCAACCCGGGAATAAACAATGAGCAGTTCTTC

clone_size: .
v_call: TRBV11-2
j_call: TRBJ2-5
d_call: TRBD1
cdr3_aa: CASSVDRFQTQYF
cdr3_nt: TGTGCCAGCAGCGTGGACAGGTTTCAGACCCAGTACTTC

clone_size: .
v_call: TRBV19
j_call: TRBJ1-4
d_call: TRBD1
cdr3_aa: CASRLQGATNEKLFF
cdr3_nt: TGTGCCAGTAGACTACAGGGGGCAACTAATGAAAAACTGTTTTTT

clone_size: .
v_call: TRBV7-8
j_call: TRBJ2-7
d_call: TRBD1
cdr3_aa: CASRGGQGYEQYF
cdr3_nt: TGTGCCAGCAGGGGCGGACAGGGCTACGAGCAGTACTTC

clone_size: once
v_call: TRBV27
j_call: TRBJ2-5
d_call: TRBD2
cdr3_aa: CASLGGRDQETQYF
cdr3_nt: TGTGCCAGCCTGGGAGGGAGGGACCAAGAGACCCAGTACTTC

clone_size: .
v_call: TRBV5-4
j_call: TRBJ2-7
d_call: .
cdr3_aa: CASSLEPVSYEQYF
cdr3_nt: TGTGCCAGCAGCTTGGAGCCGGTCTCCTACGAGCAGTACTTC

clone_size: many
v_call: TRBV5-1
j_call: TRBJ2-7
d_call: TRBD1
cdr3_aa: CASRDRGDYEQYF
cdr3_nt: TGCGCCAGCAGGGACAGGGGGGACTACGAGCAGTACTTC

clone_size: .
v_call: TRBV24-1
j_call: TRBJ2-3
d_call: .
cdr3_aa: CATSDFSISQADTQYF
cdr3_nt: TGTGCCACCAGTGATTTTTCTATCTCCCAAGCAGATACGCAGTATTTT

clone_size: .
v_call: TRBV7-3
j_call: TRBJ1-2
d_call: TRBD1
cdr3_aa: CASSPGQGRSYGYTF
cdr3_nt: TGTGCCAGCAGCCCCGGACAGGGGAGGAGCTATGGCTACACCTTC

clone_size: .
v_call: TRBV28
j_call: TRBJ2-1
d_call: .
cdr3_aa: CASSIRVPLNEQFF
cdr3_nt: TGTGCCAGCAGTATCAGGGTCCCCCTAAATGAGCAGTTCTTC

clone_size: once
v_call: TRBV28
j_call: TRBJ2-7
d_call: TRBD1
cdr3_aa: CAISDRVHGEQYF
cdr3_nt: TGTGCCATCTCCGACAGGGTTCATGGCGAGCAGTACTTC

clone_size: .
v_call: TRBV14
j_call: TRBJ1-1
d_call: .
cdr3_aa: CASSPLSGGRAEAFF
cdr3_nt: TGTGCCAGCAGCCCACTTAGCGGGGGGCGGGCTGAAGCTTTCTTT

clone_size: .
v_call: TRBV4-3
j_call: TRBJ1-2
d_call: .
cdr3_aa: CASSQEATANYGYTF
cdr3_nt: TGCGCCAGCAGCCAAGAAGCGACAGCTAACTATGGCTACACCTTC

clone_size: .
v_call: TRBV15
j_call: TRBJ1-2
d_call: .
cdr3_aa: CATSRDRQELYGYTF
cdr3_nt: TGTGCCACCAGCAGAGACAGACAAGAACTTTATGGCTACACCTTC

clone_size: .
v_call: TRBV5-1
j_call: TRBJ2-2
d_call: .
cdr3_aa: CASSQDSPNTGELFF
cdr3_nt: TGCGCCAGCAGCCAGGACAGCCCGAACACCGGGGAGCTGTTTTTT

clone_size: .
v_call: TRBV27
j_call: TRBJ2-3
d_call: TRBD2
cdr3_aa: CASSPQGLAGGTTQYF
cdr3_nt: TGTGCCAGCAGTCCACAGGGACTAGCGGGAGGAACTACGCAGTATTTT

clone_size: .
v_call: TRBV4-2
j_call: TRBJ2-2
d_call: .
cdr3_aa: CASSQDWRGRLFF
cdr3_nt: TGTGCCAGCAGCCAAGACTGGCGGGGACGGCTGTTTTTT

clone_size: few
v_call: TRBV6-2/TRBV6-3
j_call: TRBJ1-3
d_call: .
cdr3_aa: CASSPLGTFSSGNTIYF
cdr3_nt: TGTGCCAGCAGCCCACTTGGGACTTTCAGCTCTGGAAACACCATATATTTT

clone_size: .
v_call: TRBV28
j_call: TRBJ1-1
d_call: .
cdr3_aa: CASSTGQGLEAFF
cdr3_nt: TGTGCCAGCAGCACCGGCCAGGGACTTGAAGCTTTCTTT

clone_size: .
v_call: TRBV30
j_call: TRBJ1-6
d_call: TRBD1
cdr3_aa: CAWRRGAGGSSPLHF
cdr3_nt: TGTGCCTGGAGAAGAGGTGCAGGGGGGAGTTCACCCCTCCACTTT